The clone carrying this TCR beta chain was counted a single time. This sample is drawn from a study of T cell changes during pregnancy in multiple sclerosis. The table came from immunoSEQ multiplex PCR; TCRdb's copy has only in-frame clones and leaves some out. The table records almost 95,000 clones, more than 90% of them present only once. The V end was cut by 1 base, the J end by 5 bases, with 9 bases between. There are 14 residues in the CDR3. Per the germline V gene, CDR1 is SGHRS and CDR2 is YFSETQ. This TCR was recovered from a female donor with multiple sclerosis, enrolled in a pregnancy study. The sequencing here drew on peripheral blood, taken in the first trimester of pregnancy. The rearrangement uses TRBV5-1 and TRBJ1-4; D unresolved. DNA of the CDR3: TGCGCCAGCAGCTTGTGGACGGGAAATGAAAAACTGTTTTTT. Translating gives CASSLWTGNEKLFF.